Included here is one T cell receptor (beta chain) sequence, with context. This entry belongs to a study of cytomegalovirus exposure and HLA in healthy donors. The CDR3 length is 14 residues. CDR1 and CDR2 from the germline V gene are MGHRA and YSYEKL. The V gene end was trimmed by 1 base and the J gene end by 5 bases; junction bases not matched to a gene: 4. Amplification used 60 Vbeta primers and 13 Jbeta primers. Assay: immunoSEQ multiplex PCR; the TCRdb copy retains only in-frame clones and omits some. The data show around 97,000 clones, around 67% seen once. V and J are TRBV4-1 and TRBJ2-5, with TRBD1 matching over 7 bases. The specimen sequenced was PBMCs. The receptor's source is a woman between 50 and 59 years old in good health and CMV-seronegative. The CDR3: CASSQGQGGETQYF. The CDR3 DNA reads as TGCGCCAGCAGCCAAGGACAGGGCGGCGAGACCCAGTACTTC.